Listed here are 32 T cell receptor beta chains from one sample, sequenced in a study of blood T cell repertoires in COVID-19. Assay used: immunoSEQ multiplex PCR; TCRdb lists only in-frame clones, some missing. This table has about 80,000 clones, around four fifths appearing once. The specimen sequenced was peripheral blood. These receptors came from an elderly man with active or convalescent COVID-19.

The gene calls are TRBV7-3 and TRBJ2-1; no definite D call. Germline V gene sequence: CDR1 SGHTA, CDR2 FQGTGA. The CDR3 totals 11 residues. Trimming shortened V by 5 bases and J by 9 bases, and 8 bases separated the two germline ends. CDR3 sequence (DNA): TGTGCCAGCAGCCTTGGGCGTGAGCAGTTCTTC. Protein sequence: CASSLGREQFF.

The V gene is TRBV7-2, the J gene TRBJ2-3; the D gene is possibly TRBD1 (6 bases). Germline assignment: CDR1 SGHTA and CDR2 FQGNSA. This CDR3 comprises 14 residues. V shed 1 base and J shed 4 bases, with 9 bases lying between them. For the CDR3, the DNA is TGTGCCAGCAGCTTAGTGCAGGGGCCAGATACGCAGTATTTT. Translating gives CASSLVQGPDTQYF.

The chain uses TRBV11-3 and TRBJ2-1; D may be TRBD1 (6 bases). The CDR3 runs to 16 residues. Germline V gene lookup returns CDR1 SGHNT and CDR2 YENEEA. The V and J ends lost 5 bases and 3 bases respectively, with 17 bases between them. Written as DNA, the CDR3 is TGTGCCAGCAGCCGACCGACAGGTGACTACTACAATGAGCAGTTCTTC. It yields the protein CASSRPTGDYYNEQFF.

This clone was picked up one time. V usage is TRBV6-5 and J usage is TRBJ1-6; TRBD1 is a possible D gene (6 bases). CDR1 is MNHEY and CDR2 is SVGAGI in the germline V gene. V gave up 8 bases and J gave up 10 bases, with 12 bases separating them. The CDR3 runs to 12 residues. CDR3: CASRAGVSPLHF. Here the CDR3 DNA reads TGTGCCAGCCGGGCAGGGGTCTCACCCCTCCACTTT.

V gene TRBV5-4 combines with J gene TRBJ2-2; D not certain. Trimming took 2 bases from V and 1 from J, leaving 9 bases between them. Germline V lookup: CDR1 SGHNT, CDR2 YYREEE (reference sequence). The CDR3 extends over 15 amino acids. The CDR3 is CASSLDSGNTGELFF. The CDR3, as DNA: TGTGCCAGCAGCTTAGACTCCGGGAACACCGGGGAGCTGTTTTTT.

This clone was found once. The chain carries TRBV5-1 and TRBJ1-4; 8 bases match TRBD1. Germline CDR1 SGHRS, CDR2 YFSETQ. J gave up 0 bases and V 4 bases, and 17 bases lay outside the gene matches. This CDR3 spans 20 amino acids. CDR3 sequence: CASSARPGGQERSTNEKLFF. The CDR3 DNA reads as TGCGCCAGCAGCGCAAGGCCGGGGGGACAGGAGCGCTCAACTAATGAAAAACTGTTTTTT.

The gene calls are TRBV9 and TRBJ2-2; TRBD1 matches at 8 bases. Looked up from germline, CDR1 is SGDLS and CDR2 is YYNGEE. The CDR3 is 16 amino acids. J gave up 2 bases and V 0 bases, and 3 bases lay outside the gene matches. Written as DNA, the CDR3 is TGTGCCAGCAGCGTAGTAACAGGGGGTAACACCGGGGAGCTGTTTTTT. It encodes CASSVVTGGNTGELFF.

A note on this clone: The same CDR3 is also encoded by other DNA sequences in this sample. CDR3 in DNA: TGTGCCAGCAGCTTGGGGGGTTCGAACACCGGGGAGCTGTTTTTT. Translating it yields CASSLGGSNTGELFF. V usage is TRBV7-9 and J usage is TRBJ2-2, with a tentative D call TRBD2 (6 bases). The V end lost 3 bases, the J end lost 0 bases, and 8 bases lay between the germline ends. CDR1 SEHNR and CDR2 FQNEAQ come from the germline V gene (reference sequence). The CDR3 runs to 15 residues.

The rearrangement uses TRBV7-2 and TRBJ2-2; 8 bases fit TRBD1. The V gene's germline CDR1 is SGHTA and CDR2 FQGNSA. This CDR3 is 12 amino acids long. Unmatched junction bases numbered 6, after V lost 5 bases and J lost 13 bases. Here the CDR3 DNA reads TGTGCCAGCAGCCGGGACAGGAACCCGCTGTTTTTT. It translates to CASSRDRNPLFF. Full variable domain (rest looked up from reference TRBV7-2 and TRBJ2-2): GAGVSQSPSNKVTEKGKDVELRCDPISGHTALYWYRQSLGQGLEFLIYFQGNSAPDKSGLPSDRFSAERTGGSVSTLTIQRTQQEDSAVYLCASSRDRNPLFFGEGSRLTVL.

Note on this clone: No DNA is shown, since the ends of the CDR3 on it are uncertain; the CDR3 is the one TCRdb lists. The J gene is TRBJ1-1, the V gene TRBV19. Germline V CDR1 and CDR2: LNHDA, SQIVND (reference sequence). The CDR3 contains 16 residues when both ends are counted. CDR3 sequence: CASTSGRRGKRTEAFF.

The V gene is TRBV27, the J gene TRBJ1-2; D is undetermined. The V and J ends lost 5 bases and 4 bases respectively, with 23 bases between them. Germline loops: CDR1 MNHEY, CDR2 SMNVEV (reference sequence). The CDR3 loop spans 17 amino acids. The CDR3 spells CASSQNPDTFVGYGYTF. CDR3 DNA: TGTGCCAGCAGTCAAAACCCAGACACGTTCGTGGGCTATGGCTACACCTTC.

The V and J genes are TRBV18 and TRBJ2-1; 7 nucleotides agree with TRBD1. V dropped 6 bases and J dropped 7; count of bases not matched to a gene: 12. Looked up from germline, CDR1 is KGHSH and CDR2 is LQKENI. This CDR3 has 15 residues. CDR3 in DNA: TGTGCCAGCTCCTACGGGGAGACAGGGCAAAATGAGCAGTTCTTC. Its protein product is CASSYGETGQNEQFF.

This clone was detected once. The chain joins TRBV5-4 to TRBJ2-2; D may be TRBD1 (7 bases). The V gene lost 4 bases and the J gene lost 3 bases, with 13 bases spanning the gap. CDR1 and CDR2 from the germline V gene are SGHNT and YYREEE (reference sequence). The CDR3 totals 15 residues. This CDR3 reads CASSPGGPHTGELFF. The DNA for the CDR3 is TGTGCCAGCAGCCCAGGGGGGCCTCACACCGGGGAGCTGTTTTTT.

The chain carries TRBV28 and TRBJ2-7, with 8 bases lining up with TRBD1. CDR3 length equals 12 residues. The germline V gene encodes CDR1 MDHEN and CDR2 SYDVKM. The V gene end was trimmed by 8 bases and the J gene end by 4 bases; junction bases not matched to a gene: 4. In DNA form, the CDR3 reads TGTGCCAGCGGGGGGACAGGATACGAGCAGTACGTC. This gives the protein CASGGTGYEQYV.

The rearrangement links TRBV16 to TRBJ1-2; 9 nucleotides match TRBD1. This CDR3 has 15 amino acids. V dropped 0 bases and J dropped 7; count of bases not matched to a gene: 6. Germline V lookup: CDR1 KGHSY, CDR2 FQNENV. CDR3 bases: TGTGCCAGCAGCCAATCTGGGACAGGGTTCGGTGGCTACACCTTC. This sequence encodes CASSQSGTGFGGYTF.

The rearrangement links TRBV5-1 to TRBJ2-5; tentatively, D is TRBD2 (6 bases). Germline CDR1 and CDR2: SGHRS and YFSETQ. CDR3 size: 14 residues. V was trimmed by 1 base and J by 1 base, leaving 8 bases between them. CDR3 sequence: CASSLMRGQETQYF. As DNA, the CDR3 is TGCGCCAGCAGCTTGATGCGGGGCCAAGAGACCCAGTACTTC.

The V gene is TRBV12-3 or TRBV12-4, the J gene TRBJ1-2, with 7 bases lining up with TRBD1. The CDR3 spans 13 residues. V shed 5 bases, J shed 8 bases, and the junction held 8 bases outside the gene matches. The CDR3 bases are TGTGCCAGCAGTCAAACAGGGGAAGGGGGCTACACCTTC. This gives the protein CASSQTGEGGYTF.

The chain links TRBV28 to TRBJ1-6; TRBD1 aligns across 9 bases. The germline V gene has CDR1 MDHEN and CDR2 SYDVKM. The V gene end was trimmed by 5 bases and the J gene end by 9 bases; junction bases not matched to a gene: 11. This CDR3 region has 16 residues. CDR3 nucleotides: TGTGCCAGCAGTCCGTGGACAGGGGAGTTGGGTTCACCCCTCCACTTT. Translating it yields CASSPWTGELGSPLHF.

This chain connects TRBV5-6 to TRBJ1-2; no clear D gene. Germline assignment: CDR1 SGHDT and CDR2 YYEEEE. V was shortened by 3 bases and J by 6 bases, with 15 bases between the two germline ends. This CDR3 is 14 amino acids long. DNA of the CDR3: TGTGCCAGCAGCTCCCAGACACAACAGAATGGCTACACCTTC. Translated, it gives CASSSQTQQNGYTF.

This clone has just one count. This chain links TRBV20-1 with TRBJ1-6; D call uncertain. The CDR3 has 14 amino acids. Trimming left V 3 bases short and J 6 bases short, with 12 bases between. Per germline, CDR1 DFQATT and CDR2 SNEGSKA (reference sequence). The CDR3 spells CSASSAFGNSPLHF. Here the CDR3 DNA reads TGCAGTGCTAGTTCTGCTTTCGGTAATTCACCCCTCCACTTT.

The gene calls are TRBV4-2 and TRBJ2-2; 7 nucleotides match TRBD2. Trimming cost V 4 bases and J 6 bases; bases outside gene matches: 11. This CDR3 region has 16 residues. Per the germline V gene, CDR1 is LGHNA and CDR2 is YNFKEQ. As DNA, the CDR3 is TGTGCCAGCAGCCTGGGGGAGGGGAAACGCCCCGGGGAGCTGTTTTTT. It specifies CASSLGEGKRPGELFF.

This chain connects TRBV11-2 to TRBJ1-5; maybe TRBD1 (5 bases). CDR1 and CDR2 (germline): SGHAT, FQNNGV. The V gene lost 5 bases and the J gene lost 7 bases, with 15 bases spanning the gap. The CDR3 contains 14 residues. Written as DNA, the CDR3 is TGTGCCAGCAGCCAAGGGGCAGGGCGGCAGCCCCAGCATTTT. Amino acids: CASSQGAGRQPQHF. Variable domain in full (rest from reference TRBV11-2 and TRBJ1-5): EAGVAQSPRYKIIEKRQSVAFWCNPISGHATLYWYQQILGQGPKLLIQFQNNGVVDDSQLPKDRFSAERLKGVDSTLKIQPAKLEDSAVYLCASSQGAGRQPQHFGDGTRLSIL.

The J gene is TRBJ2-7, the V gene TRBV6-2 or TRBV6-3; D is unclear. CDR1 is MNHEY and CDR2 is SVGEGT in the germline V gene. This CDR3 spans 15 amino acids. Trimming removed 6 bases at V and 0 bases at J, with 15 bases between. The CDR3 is CASSSNLRSSYEQYV. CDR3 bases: TGTGCCAGCAGCTCGAACTTAAGGAGCTCCTACGAGCAGTACGTC.

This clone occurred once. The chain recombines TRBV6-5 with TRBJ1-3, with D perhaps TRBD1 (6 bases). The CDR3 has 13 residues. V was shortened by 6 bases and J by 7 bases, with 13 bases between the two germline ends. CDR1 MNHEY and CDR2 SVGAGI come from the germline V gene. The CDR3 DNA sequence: TGTGCCAGCAGACCCACAGGGACCAACACCATATATTTT. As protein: CASRPTGTNTIYF.

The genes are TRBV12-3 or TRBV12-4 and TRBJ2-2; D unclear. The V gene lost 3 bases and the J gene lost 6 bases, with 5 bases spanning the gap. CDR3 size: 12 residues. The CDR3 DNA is TGTGCCAGCAGTTTTTACTCCGGGGAGCTGTTTTTT. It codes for CASSFYSGELFF.

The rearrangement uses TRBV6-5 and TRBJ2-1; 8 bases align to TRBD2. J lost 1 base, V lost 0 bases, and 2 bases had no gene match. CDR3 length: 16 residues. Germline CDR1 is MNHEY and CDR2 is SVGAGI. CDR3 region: CASSYSLAGSYNEQFF. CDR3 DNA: TGTGCCAGCAGTTACTCGCTAGCGGGTTCCTACAATGAGCAGTTCTTC.

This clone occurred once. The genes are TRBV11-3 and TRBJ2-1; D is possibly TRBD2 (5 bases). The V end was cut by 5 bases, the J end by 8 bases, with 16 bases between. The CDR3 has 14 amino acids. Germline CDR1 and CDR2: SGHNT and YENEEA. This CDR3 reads CASSGLRDFDEQFF. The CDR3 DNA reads TGTGCCAGCAGCGGCCTTCGGGATTTCGATGAGCAGTTCTTC.

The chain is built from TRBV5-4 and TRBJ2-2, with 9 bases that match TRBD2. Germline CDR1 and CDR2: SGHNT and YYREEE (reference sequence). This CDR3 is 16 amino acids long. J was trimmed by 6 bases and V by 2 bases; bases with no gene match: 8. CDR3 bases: TGTGCCAGCAGCTTCCCCGCGGGAGGGCAATCCGGGGAGCTGTTTTTT. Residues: CASSFPAGGQSGELFF.

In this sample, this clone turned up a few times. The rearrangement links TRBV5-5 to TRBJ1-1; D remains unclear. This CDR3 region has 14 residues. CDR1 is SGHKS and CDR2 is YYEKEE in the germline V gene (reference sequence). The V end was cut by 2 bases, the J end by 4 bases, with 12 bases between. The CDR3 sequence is CASSLRGAGTEAFF. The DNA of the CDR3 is TGTGCCAGCAGCTTACGGGGAGCGGGCACTGAAGCTTTCTTT.

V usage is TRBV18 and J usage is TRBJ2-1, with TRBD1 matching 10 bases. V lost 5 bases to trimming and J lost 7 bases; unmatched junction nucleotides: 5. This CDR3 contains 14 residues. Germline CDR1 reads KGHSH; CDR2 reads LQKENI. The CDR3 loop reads CASSSRQGANEQFF. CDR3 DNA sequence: TGTGCCAGCTCATCAAGACAGGGGGCTAATGAGCAGTTCTTC.

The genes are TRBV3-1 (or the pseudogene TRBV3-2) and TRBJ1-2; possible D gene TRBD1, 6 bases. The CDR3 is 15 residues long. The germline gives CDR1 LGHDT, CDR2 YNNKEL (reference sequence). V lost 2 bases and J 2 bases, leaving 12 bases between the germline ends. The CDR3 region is CASSQMRGGNYGYTF. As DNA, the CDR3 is TGTGCCAGCAGCCAAATGAGAGGGGGAAACTATGGCTACACCTTC.

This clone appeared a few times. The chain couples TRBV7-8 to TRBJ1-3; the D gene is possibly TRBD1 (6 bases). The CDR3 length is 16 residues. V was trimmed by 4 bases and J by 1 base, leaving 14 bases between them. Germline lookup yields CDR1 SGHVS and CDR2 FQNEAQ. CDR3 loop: CASSSRTVNSGNTIYF. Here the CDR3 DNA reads TGTGCCAGCAGCTCAAGGACAGTGAATTCTGGAAACACCATATATTTT.